What follows are 3 T cell receptor beta chains derived from one specimen sequenced in a study of low-dose radiotherapy and immunotherapy resistance in tumors (dated by TCRdb to 2022 to 2024). The intended sense of this specimen's time point label: after trial treatment. In light of the paper, this sample's treatment or condition label describes: LDRT plus nivolumab, ipilimumab, low-dose cyclophosphamide and aspirin (RACIN trial). Reads for this sample came from an Illumina HiSeq 2500. First-strand cDNA was synthesized using Superscript III and a set of TRAV- and TRBV-specific primers, so that both TCRalpha and TCRbeta chains were covered. TCRs were amplified with Phusion for around 18 PCR cycles using a constant-region primer together with the adapter attached to the V primers. TCRdb ran its own pipeline on the public reads, namely fastp trimming at Q25 and MiXCR clone calling, and kept in-frame beta chains. Each CDR3 protein gets just one entry, which takes the most common genes and DNA from the rows behind it. This sample holds 35,000 to 45,000 distinct CDR3 sequences; 20% to 25% were observed only once. The ten most abundant clones make up 10% of the sample.

The material sequenced was PBMCs, taken after low-dose radiotherapy plus immunotherapy. These receptors were obtained from a male donor with prostate cancer.

This clonotype was observed a single time. The chain joins TRBV20-1 to TRBJ2-1; TRBD2 matches 8 bases. CDR3 length: 15 residues. Germline V gene lookup returns CDR1 DFQATT and CDR2 SNEGSKA (reference sequence). V lost 2 bases, J lost 4 bases, and 7 bases stayed unmatched. The CDR3 reads CSARRGTRLYNEQFF. DNA for the CDR3: TGCAGTGCTAGACGCGGGACTAGGCTGTACAATGAGCAGTTCTTC.

V is TRBV5-6 and J is TRBJ2-3; TRBD2 might be the D (7 bases). This CDR3 is built from 16 residues. V was trimmed by 0 bases and J by 8 bases, leaving 19 bases between them. Germline V gene data show CDR1 as SGHDT and CDR2 as YYEEEE. CDR3 residues: CASSLVGRGRYVTQYF. The DNA for the CDR3 is TGTGCCAGCAGCTTGGTGGGGCGGGGGCGATACGTTACGCAGTATTTT. The variable domain in full, with the rest retrieved from reference TRBV5-6 and TRBJ2-3, is DAGVTQSPTHLIKTRGQQVTLRCSPKSGHDTVSWYQQALGQGPQFIFQYYEEEERQRGNFPDRFSGHQFPNYSSELNVNALLLGDSALYLCASSLVGRGRYVTQYFGPGTRLTVL.

V and J are TRBV5-1 and TRBJ1-2, with unresolved D. V lost 5 bases and J lost 1, with 21 bases in between. Germline CDR1 is SGHRS and CDR2 is YFSETQ. This CDR3 comprises 17 residues. The CDR3 coding sequence is TGCGCCAGCAGTCTTGGGCCTCCTACTCTCTTTAACTATGGCTACACCTTC. Amino acids: CASSLGPPTLFNYGYTF. The complete variable domain, with remaining parts taken from reference TRBV5-1 and TRBJ1-2, reads KAGVTQTPRYLIKTRGQQVTLSCSPISGHRSVSWYQQTPGQGLQFLFEYFSETQRNKGNFPGRFSGRQFSNSRSEMNVSTLELGDSALYLCASSLGPPTLFNYGYTFGSGTRLTVV.